The TCR beta chain under discussion was sequenced for a study of T cell repertoires in cytomegalovirus infection. Study at large: Recently identified HLA-C-restricted CMV epitopes were among the peptides used. Indicated by public TCR beta signatures were CMV infection and matching HLA type. Overall study results and limits: Clonotype analysis showed dominance of the ex vivo response by HLA-C-restricted CMV-specific TCR beta clonotypes. Public TCR beta family frequency separated CMV-and-HLA carriers, including in an independent cohort.

One entry per CDR3 protein results from TCRdb running MiXCR on the reads. This table holds about 130,000 distinct CDR3 sequences, 32% found once. Note on this clonotype: Its antigen is not known.

Looked up from germline, CDR1 is SGHTA and CDR2 is FQGTGA. The V end was cut by 7 bases, the J end by 1 base, with 18 bases between. The CDR3 contains 16 residues. This receptor was identified in a human donor in good health (CMV status not recorded). Some clones in this sample may be carry-over from other donors' samples. The chain recombines TRBV7-3 with TRBJ2-3; D remains ambiguous. Material: CD8+ T cells from cultured PBMCs, obtained from culture after CMV antigen stimulation. The CDR3: CASTNPWAPGTDTQYF. DNA of the CDR3: TGTGCCAGCACCAACCCCTGGGCGCCGGGCACAGATACGCAGTATTTT.